Here is one TCR beta chain with its context. The germline CDR1 and CDR2 sequences are SNHLY and FYNNEI. V was trimmed by 5 bases and J by 2 bases, leaving 7 bases between them. CDR3 size: 12 residues. The sample is drawn from a study of OX40 agonist ivuxolimab in advanced cancers. Clones were sequenced by immunoSEQ multiplex PCR, and TCRdb holds only the in-frame ones, with some missing. This table holds 12,000 to 15,000 clones, approximately 80% found once. The sequence derives from an adult with an advanced solid tumor such as melanoma, head and neck, liver or kidney cancer. The chain links TRBV2 to TRBJ2-7; no definite D call. This specimen consisted of CD4+ or CD8+ T cells sorted from blood, obtained in a trial of the OX40 agonist ivuxolimab. CDR3 amino acids: CASSPRTYEQYF. For the CDR3, the DNA is TGTGCCAGCAGTCCACGGACCTACGAGCAGTACTTC.